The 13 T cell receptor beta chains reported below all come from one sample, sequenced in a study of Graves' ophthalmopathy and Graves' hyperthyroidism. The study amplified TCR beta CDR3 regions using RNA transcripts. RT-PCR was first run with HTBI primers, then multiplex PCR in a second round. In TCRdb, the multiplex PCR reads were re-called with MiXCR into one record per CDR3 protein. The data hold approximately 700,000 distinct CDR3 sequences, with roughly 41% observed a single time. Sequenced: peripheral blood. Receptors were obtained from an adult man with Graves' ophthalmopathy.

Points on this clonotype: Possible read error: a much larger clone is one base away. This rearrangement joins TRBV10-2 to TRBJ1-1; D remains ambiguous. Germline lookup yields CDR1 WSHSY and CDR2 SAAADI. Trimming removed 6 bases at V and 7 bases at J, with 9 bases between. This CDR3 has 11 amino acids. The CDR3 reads CASSDRFEAFF. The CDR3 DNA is TGCGCCAGCAGCGACCGGTTTGAAGCTTTCTTT.

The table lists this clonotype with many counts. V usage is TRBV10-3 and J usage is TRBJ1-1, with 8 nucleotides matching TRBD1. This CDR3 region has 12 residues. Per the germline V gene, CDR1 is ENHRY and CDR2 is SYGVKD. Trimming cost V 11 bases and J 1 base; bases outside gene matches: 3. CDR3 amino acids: CAAGTGNTEAFF. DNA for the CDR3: TGTGCCGCCGGGACAGGGAACACTGAAGCTTTCTTT.

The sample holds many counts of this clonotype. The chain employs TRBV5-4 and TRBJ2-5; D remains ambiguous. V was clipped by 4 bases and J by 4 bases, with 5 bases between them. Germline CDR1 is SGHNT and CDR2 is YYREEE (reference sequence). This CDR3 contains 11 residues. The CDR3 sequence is CASSHGETQYF. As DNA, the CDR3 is TGTGCCAGCAGCCACGGAGAGACCCAGTACTTC.

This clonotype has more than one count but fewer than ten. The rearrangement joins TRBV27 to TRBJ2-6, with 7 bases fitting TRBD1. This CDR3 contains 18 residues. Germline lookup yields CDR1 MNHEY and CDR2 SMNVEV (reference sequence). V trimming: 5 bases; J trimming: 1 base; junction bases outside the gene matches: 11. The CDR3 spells CASSPRQGARSGANVLTF. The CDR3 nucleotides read TGTGCCAGCAGTCCCCGACAGGGCGCCCGGTCTGGGGCCAACGTCCTGACTTTC.

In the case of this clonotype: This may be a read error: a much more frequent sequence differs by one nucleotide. The CDR3 here is CSATVYGDRYNYGYAF. The CDR3 nucleotides read TGCAGTGCCACCGTGTATGGGGACCGCTATAACTATGGCTACGCCTTC. The genes are TRBV20-1 and TRBJ1-2; maybe TRBD1 (5 bases). This CDR3 contains 16 residues. Germline V gene data show CDR1 as DFQATT and CDR2 as SNEGSKA (reference sequence).

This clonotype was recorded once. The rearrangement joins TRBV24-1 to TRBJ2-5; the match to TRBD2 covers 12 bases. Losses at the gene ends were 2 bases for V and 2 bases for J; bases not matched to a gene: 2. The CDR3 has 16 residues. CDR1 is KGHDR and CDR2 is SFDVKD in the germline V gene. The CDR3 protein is CATSDSLAGGQETQYF. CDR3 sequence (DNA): TGTGCCACCAGTGATTCCCTAGCGGGAGGGCAAGAGACCCAGTACTTC.

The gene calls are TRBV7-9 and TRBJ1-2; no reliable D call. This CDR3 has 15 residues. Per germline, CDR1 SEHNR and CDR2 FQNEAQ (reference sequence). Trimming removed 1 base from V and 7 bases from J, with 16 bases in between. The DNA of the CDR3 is TGTGCCAGCAGCTTAGGGGGTAGAGGTTCGTCTGGCTACACCTTC. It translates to CASSLGGRGSSGYTF. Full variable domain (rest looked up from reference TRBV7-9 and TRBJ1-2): DTGVSQNPRHKITKRGQNVTFRCDPISEHNRLYWYRQTLGQGPEFLTYFQNEAQLEKSRLLSDRFSAERPKGSFSTLEIQRTEQGDSAMYLCASSLGGRGSSGYTFGSGTRLTVV.

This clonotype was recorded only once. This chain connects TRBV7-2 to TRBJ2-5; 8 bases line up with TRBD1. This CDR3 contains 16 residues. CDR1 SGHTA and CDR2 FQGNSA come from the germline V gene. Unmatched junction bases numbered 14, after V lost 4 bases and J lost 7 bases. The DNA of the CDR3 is TGTGCCAGCAGCTCCTTGACAGGGGCTAGCAGTTGGACCCAGTACTTC. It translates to CASSSLTGASSWTQYF.

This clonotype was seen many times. The CDR3 coding sequence is TGTGCCAGTAGTATAGATGGAGGACCGAGGGGCTATGGCTACACCTTC. Its protein is CASSIDGGPRGYGYTF. The V call is TRBV19, the J call TRBJ1-2; perhaps TRBD1 as D (5 bases). The V gene's germline CDR1 is LNHDA and CDR2 SQIVND (reference sequence). Trimming removed 0 bases from V and 4 bases from J, with 15 bases in between. The length of the CDR3 is 16 residues. Supplemented by reference TRBV19 and TRBJ1-2, the full variable domain reads DGGITQSPKYLFRKEGQNVTLSCEQNLNHDAMYWYRQDPGQGLRLIYYSQIVNDFQKGDIAEGYSVSREKKESFPLTVTSAQKNPTAFYLCASSIDGGPRGYGYTFGSGTRLTVV.

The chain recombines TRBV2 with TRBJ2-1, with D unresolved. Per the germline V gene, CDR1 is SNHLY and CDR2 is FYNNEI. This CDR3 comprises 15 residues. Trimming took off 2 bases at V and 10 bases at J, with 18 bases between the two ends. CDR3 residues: CASSEWWARTGEQFF. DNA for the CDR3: TGTGCCAGCAGTGAATGGTGGGCGCGAACCGGGGAGCAGTTCTTC.

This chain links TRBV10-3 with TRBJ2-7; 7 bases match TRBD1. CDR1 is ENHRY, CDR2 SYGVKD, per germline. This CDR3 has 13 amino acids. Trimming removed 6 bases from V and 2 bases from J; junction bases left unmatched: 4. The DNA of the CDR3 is TGTGCCATCAGGGGACAGATCGCCTACGAGCAGTACTTC. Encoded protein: CAIRGQIAYEQYF.

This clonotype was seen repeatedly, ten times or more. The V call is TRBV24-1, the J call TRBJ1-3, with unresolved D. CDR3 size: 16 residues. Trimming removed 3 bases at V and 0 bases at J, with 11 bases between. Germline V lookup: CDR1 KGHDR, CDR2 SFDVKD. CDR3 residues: CATSDGWGNSGNTIYF. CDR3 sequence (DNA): TGTGCCACCAGTGATGGGTGGGGAAACTCTGGAAACACCATATATTTT.

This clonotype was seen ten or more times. CDR3 amino acids: CASSIGSTRTEAFF. The CDR3 bases are TGCGCCAGCAGCATTGGGTCGACTAGGACTGAAGCTTTCTTT. The rearrangement joins TRBV5-1 to TRBJ1-1; D ambiguous. This CDR3 is built from 14 residues. V lost 4 bases to trimming and J lost 5 bases, with 15 bases between them. Germline loops: CDR1 SGHRS, CDR2 YFSETQ.